This T cell receptor (beta chain) was sequenced in a study of shared clonotypes between healthy human individuals. Assay execution proceeded at the deep level. Sequencing used immunoSEQ multiplex PCR; TCRdb keeps in-frame clones, though not all of them. In the table there are about 480,000 clones, nearly 80% of which are singletons. Donors included only healthy HIV-negative adults lacking recent acute infections or vaccinations. Extraction of genomic DNA in unsorted samples used about 81 million PBMCs. Deletions cut 0 bases from V and 5 bases from J, with 13 bases between. The CDR3 loop spans 15 amino acids. Germline assignment: CDR1 GTSNPN and CDR2 SVGIG (reference sequence).

The chain employs TRBV30 and TRBJ1-4; maybe TRBD1 (6 bases). Sequencing was carried out using PBMCs. The sequence was collected from a woman in her thirties or forties in good health. Some clones in this sample may be carry-over from other donors' samples. The CDR3 region has the DNA TGTGCCTGGAGTGTATTAAGGGGGGTGAATGAAAAACTGTTTTTT. Translating gives CAWSVLRGVNEKLFF.